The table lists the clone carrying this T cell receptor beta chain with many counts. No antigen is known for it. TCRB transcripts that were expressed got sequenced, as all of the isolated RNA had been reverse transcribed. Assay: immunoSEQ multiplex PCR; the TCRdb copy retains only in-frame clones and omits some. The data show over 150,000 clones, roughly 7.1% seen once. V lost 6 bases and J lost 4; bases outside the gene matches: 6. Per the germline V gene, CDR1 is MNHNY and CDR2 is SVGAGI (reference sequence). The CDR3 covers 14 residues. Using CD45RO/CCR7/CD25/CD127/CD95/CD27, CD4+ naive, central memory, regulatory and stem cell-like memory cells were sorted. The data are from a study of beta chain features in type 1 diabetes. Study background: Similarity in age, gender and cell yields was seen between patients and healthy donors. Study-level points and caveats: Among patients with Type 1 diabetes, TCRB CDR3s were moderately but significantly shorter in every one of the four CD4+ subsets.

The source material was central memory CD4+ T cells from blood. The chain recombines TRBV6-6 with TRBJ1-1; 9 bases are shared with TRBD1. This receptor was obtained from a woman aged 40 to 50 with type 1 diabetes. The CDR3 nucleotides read TGTGCCAGCAGCACAGGGGGCTATGGCACTGAAGCTTTCTTT. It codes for CASSTGGYGTEAFF.